These 27 T cell receptor beta chains share one sample of origin, sequenced in a study of blood T cells in healthy people across ages. Using a J-beta primer mix together with a sample-barcoded 5' primer, a second PCR was run for roughly 6 to 12 cycles. Each CDR3 protein gets one entry after TCRdb re-called the 5' RACE reads with MiXCR. The repertoire holds roughly 1.6 million distinct CDR3 sequences, with 30% to 40% as singletons. Sequencing was performed on blood. These receptors all stem from a woman aged 25 to 39 in good health.

The J gene is TRBJ2-1, the V gene TRBV5-8, with 12 bases aligning to TRBD2. V lost 4 bases to trimming and J lost 4 bases; unmatched junction nucleotides: 12. The CDR3 extends over 18 amino acids. Germline loops: CDR1 SGHTS, CDR2 YDEGEE. Here the CDR3 DNA reads TGTGCCAGCAGCCGACTAGCGGGAGATTCGTGGCGATACAATGAGCAGTTCTTC. Protein product: CASSRLAGDSWRYNEQFF.

This sequence joins TRBV6-1 and TRBJ2-7; the D call may be TRBD1 or TRBD2 (7 bases each). This CDR3 is built from 15 residues. Germline V CDR1 and CDR2: MNHNS, SASEGT. The V end was cut by 1 base, the J end by 6 bases, with 16 bases between. The CDR3 DNA reads TGTGCCAGCAGTGAAGGCAGGGGGGGAGGCGGCGAGCAGTACTTC. Translated: CASSEGRGGGGEQYF.

The rearrangement joins TRBV29-1 to TRBJ1-5, with TRBD1 matching over 11 bases. The CDR3 runs to 15 residues. After removal of 8 bases from V and 2 bases from J, the junction contained 8 bases not matched to a gene. The germline gives CDR1 SQVTM, CDR2 ANQGSEA. DNA for the CDR3: TGCAGCATTCGGACAGGGGGCGAGGGCAATCAGCCCCAGCATTTT. It translates to CSIRTGGEGNQPQHF. Full variable domain (remainder filled in from reference TRBV29-1 and TRBJ1-5): SAVISQKPSRDICQRGTSLTIQCQVDSQVTMMFWYRQQPGQSLTLIATANQGSEATYESGFVIDKFPISRPNLTFSTLTVSNMSPEDSSIYLCSIRTGGEGNQPQHFGDGTRLSIL.

The chain uses TRBV6-6 and TRBJ2-3; the match to TRBD2 covers 11 bases. Per germline, CDR1 MNHNY and CDR2 SVGAGI (reference sequence). With 6 bases clipped from V and 10 bases from J, the junction kept 9 bases outside the gene matches. The CDR3 has 14 amino acids. The CDR3 here is CASSGTSGGDAQYF. The CDR3 DNA sequence: TGTGCCAGCAGCGGGACTAGCGGCGGGGATGCGCAGTATTTT.

This clonotype was counted a few times. This chain links TRBV5-1 with TRBJ2-1; D call uncertain. The CDR3 has 14 residues. V shed 0 bases and J shed 4 bases, with 8 bases lying between them. Germline CDR1 and CDR2: SGHRS and YFSETQ. In nucleotides, the CDR3 is TGCGCCAGCAGCTTGGGGGCGCAATACAATGAGCAGTTCTTC. Protein product: CASSLGAQYNEQFF.

This clonotype has more than one count but fewer than ten. This rearrangement joins TRBV15 to TRBJ1-5, with a weak D call TRBD1 (5 bases). This CDR3 comprises 14 residues. Trimming removed 3 bases at V and 7 bases at J, with 13 bases between. Germline CDR1 LNHNV, CDR2 YYDKDF (reference sequence). Here the CDR3 reads CATSSSAGSQPQHF. CDR3 bases: TGTGCCACCAGCAGTTCGGCAGGGAGCCAGCCCCAGCATTTT. The full variable domain, rest sourced from reference TRBV15 and TRBJ1-5, is DAMVIQNPRYQVTQFGKPVTLSCSQTLNHNVMYWYQQKSSQAPKLLFHYYDKDFNNEADTPDNFQSRRPNTSFCFLDIRSPGLGDTAMYLCATSSSAGSQPQHFGDGTRLSIL.

This rearrangement joins TRBV12-3 or TRBV12-4 to TRBJ2-1, with TRBD2 matching over 10 bases. The CDR3 consists of 17 residues. With V trimmed by 1 base and J by 7 bases, 10 bases remained unmatched. The CDR3 DNA is TGTGCCAGCAGTTTAGGCAGCGGGGGGGCTGGGCGAAATGAGCAGTTCTTC. This gives the protein CASSLGSGGAGRNEQFF.

The J gene is TRBJ2-3, the V gene TRBV20-1; TRBD2 aligns across 10 bases. Germline lookup yields CDR1 DFQATT and CDR2 SNEGSKA (reference sequence). The CDR3 contains 16 residues. The trim removed 0 bases at V and 2 bases at J, leaving 5 bases unmatched. CDR3 loop: CSARDLAGGPTDTQYF. The CDR3 DNA reads as TGCAGTGCTAGAGATTTAGCGGGAGGCCCCACAGATACGCAGTATTTT.

DNA for the CDR3: TGCAGTGCCAACGGGGATAGCACAGATACGCAGTATTTT. As protein: CSANGDSTDTQYF. This sequence joins TRBV20-1 and TRBJ2-3; tentatively, D is TRBD2 (5 bases). The CDR3 has 13 amino acids. V was pared by 6 bases and J by 0 bases, with 10 bases between. Germline lookup yields CDR1 DFQATT and CDR2 SNEGSKA (reference sequence).

This clonotype came up a few times. The J gene is TRBJ2-3, the V gene TRBV29-1, with D unclear. Trimming cost V 7 bases and J 1 base, with 3 bases left between them. The CDR3 totals 10 residues. CDR1 is SQVTM, CDR2 ANQGSEA, per germline. CDR3 DNA: TGCAGCGCCTGCACAGATACGCAGTATTTT. This sequence encodes CSACTDTQYF.

As to this clonotype: This could be a read error, since a much larger clone is one nucleotide away. The V call is TRBV29-1, the J call TRBJ2-6; D is perhaps TRBD2 (7 bases). This CDR3 region has 15 residues. Germline V gene lookup returns CDR1 SQVTM and CDR2 ANQGSEA. This CDR3 is CSVLGGGEGANVRTF. In DNA, the CDR3 is TGCAGCGTTCTAGGGGGAGGGGAAGGGGCCAACGTCCGGACTTTC.

Notes on this clonotype: An end of the junction differs from the germline gene, which may be a read error. The chain recombines TRBV2 with TRBJ2-1; 10 bases agree with TRBD1. The CDR3 length is 14 residues. Germline V gene sequence: CDR1 SNHLY, CDR2 FYNNEI. The CDR3 sequence: CTSTLDRGDNEQFF. CDR3 bases: TGTACCAGCACCCTGGACAGGGGGGACAATGAGCAGTTCTTC.

This chain joins TRBV5-1 and TRBJ2-5, with TRBD1 as a possible D gene (5 bases). CDR1 is SGHRS and CDR2 is YFSETQ in the germline V gene. The CDR3 length is 14 residues. V was pared by 4 bases and J by 10 bases, with 20 bases between. In nucleotides, the CDR3 is TGCGCCAGCAGCACCCGGACACCGCGAGAGGTCCAGTACTTC. As protein: CASSTRTPREVQYF.

This clonotype appeared a few times. The V gene is TRBV4-2, the J gene TRBJ1-4; a possible D gene is TRBD1 (6 bases). The V gene lost 4 bases and the J gene lost 5 bases, with 17 bases spanning the gap. This CDR3 comprises 16 residues. Germline V gene data show CDR1 as LGHNA and CDR2 as YNFKEQ. Here the CDR3 reads CASSPQGGQKNEKLFF. The CDR3, as DNA: TGTGCCAGCAGCCCTCAAGGGGGGCAGAAAAATGAAAAACTGTTTTTT.

Worth noting for this clonotype: One end of the junction is discordant with germline, which a read error may explain. The chain has TRBV20-1 and TRBJ2-3; 8 nucleotides line up with TRBD2. The CDR3 is 14 residues long. CDR1 and CDR2 from the germline V gene are DFQATT and SNEGSKA (reference sequence). CDR3 DNA: TGCAGTGCTAGAGGAGCGGGAGCAACAGGTACGCAGTATTTT. This codes for CSARGAGATGTQYF.

This clonotype was counted between two and nine times. This chain uses TRBV27 with TRBJ2-1; perhaps TRBD1 as D (6 bases). In germline, CDR1 is MNHEY, CDR2 SMNVEV (reference sequence). V was trimmed by 5 bases and J by 11 bases, leaving 19 bases between them. The CDR3 consists of 14 residues. CDR3: CASSPLMGAPQQFF. CDR3 bases: TGTGCCAGCAGTCCCTTGATGGGGGCTCCCCAGCAGTTCTTC.

This clonotype was recorded a few times. J is TRBJ2-5 and V is TRBV7-9; 8 bases map to TRBD1. V was pared by 5 bases and J by 5 bases, with 10 bases of the junction left unmatched. There are 15 residues in the CDR3. The germline V gene encodes CDR1 SEHNR and CDR2 FQNEAQ (reference sequence). The CDR3 reads CASSHARTGWETQYF. The DNA for the CDR3 is TGTGCCAGCAGCCATGCCCGGACAGGGTGGGAGACCCAGTACTTC. The full variable domain, rest sourced from reference TRBV7-9 and TRBJ2-5, is DTGVSQNPRHKITKRGQNVTFRCDPISEHNRLYWYRQTLGQGPEFLTYFQNEAQLEKSRLLSDRFSAERPKGSFSTLEIQRTEQGDSAMYLCASSHARTGWETQYFGPGTRLLVL.

This chain joins TRBV11-2 and TRBJ1-2, with 7 bases lining up with TRBD1. This CDR3 spans 14 amino acids. From germline, CDR1 is SGHAT and CDR2 FQNNGV. With 0 bases clipped from V and 7 bases from J, the junction kept 5 bases outside the gene matches. CDR3: CASSLDRQGSGYTF. The CDR3, as DNA: TGTGCCAGCAGCTTAGATCGACAGGGATCTGGCTACACCTTC.

This clonotype was counted at least ten times. The J gene is TRBJ2-3, the V gene TRBV7-2, with 7 positions matching TRBD1. Germline CDR1 is SGHTA and CDR2 is FQGNSA. This CDR3 is 15 amino acids long. The ends lost 2 bases at V and 6 bases at J; junction bases unmatched: 8. CDR3 coding DNA: TGTGCCAGCAGCTTAACGGCAGGGGGTCCGGATACGCAGTATTTT. Its protein is CASSLTAGGPDTQYF.

For the CDR3, the DNA is TGTGCCAGCAGTGCCGGGACTAGCGGGACGCAAGAGACCCAGTACTTC. Translated, it gives CASSAGTSGTQETQYF. The V and J genes are TRBV25-1 and TRBJ2-5, with 13 bases aligning to TRBD2. The ends lost 4 bases at V and 2 bases at J; junction bases unmatched: 4. Germline V gene data show CDR1 as MGHDK and CDR2 as SYGVNS. The CDR3 contains 16 residues.

A few counts support this clonotype. The J gene is TRBJ2-1, the V gene TRBV5-4; a possible D gene is TRBD1 (6 bases). Germline CDR1 reads SGHNT; CDR2 reads YYREEE (reference sequence). V lost 1 base and J lost 4, with 15 bases in between. This CDR3 has 16 residues. CDR3 sequence (DNA): TGTGCCAGCAGCTTGAGCGTCGGACAGAAATACAATGAGCAGTTCTTC. It codes for CASSLSVGQKYNEQFF.

On this clonotype itself: One end of the junction does not line up with germline, which may come from a read error. V gene TRBV4-1 combines with J gene TRBJ1-2, with D possibly being TRBD1 (6 bases). This CDR3 contains 16 residues. The germline CDR1 and CDR2 sequences are MGHRA and YSYEKL. CDR3 DNA: TGCGCCGGCAGCCAAGATTTCAGGGGTGAAAGGGATGGCTACACCTTC. It encodes CAGSQDFRGERDGYTF.

V is TRBV9 and J is TRBJ1-1, with D unclear. Germline CDR1 is SGDLS and CDR2 is YYNGEE. V lost 0 bases to trimming and J lost 4 bases, with 13 bases between them. The CDR3 covers 15 residues. CDR3 coding DNA: TGTGCCAGCAGCGTAGGGGTCGATTTGACCACTGAAGCTTTCTTT. It yields the protein CASSVGVDLTTEAFF.

The chain combines TRBV29-1 with TRBJ1-1; 9 nucleotides agree with TRBD1. The CDR3 has 13 residues. J gave up 4 bases and V 6 bases, and 6 bases lay outside the gene matches. Germline loops: CDR1 SQVTM, CDR2 ANQGSEA. CDR3 sequence (DNA): TGCAGCGTCACAGGGGGCCTCAGCACTGAAGCTTTCTTT. It encodes CSVTGGLSTEAFF.

V usage is TRBV7-2 and J usage is TRBJ1-6; D is ambiguous. From germline, CDR1 is SGHTA and CDR2 FQGNSA. The V and J ends lost 0 bases and 7 bases respectively, with 7 bases between them. The CDR3 covers 14 residues. CDR3 sequence (DNA): TGTGCCAGCAGCTTAGCGGCACGGAATTCACCCCTCCACTTT. Its protein is CASSLAARNSPLHF.

This clonotype has a handful of counts. DNA for the CDR3: TGTGCCAGCAGCCCATGGACAGGGCAGAACACCGGGGAGCTGTTTTTT. It specifies CASSPWTGQNTGELFF. The V call is TRBV27, the J call TRBJ2-2, with 8 bases that match TRBD1. The CDR3 spans 16 residues. Germline values: CDR1 MNHEY, CDR2 SMNVEV (reference sequence). The V and J ends lost 6 bases and 1 base, in that order; junction bases with no gene match: 7.

This clonotype was found a few times. V is TRBV20-1 and J is TRBJ2-7; 7 bases agree with TRBD2. Germline V gives CDR1 DFQATT, CDR2 SNEGSKA (reference sequence). The CDR3 runs to 15 residues. V was clipped by 4 bases and J by 3 bases; unmatched bases: 12. The CDR3 DNA follows: TGCAGTGCTACCCCGAGGGCGGGGGACTTCTACGAGCAGTACTTC. It codes for CSATPRAGDFYEQYF.